Below, 28 T cell receptor beta chains from the same sample are listed, as sequenced in a study of chemoradiotherapy in HPV16-positive cancers. Data came from immunoSEQ multiplex PCR; TCRdb stores just in-frame clones and leaves some out. The top ten hold 4.5% to 5% of the sample, which has over 20,000 clones, more than 75% seen once. This specimen was blood, taken from a patient who underwent chemoradiotherapy. The source is a human donor with HPV-associated anogenital cancer.

The chain uses TRBV9 and TRBJ1-2, with 9 bases identical to TRBD1. There are 15 residues in the CDR3. V shed 2 bases, J shed 1 base, and the junction held 3 bases outside the gene matches. CDR1 is SGDLS and CDR2 is YYNGEE in the germline V gene. This CDR3 is CASSVGQGNNYGYTF. The CDR3, as DNA: TGTGCCAGCAGCGTTGGACAGGGGAATAACTATGGCTACACCTTC. The whole variable domain, remainder taken from reference TRBV9 and TRBJ1-2, is DSGVTQTPKHLITATGQRVTLRCSPRSGDLSVYWYQQSLDQGLQFLIQYYNGEERAKGNILERFSAQQFPDLHSELNLSSLELGDSALYFCASSVGQGNNYGYTFGSGTRLTVV.

The chain has TRBV18 and TRBJ2-3; no reliable D call. The CDR3 is 15 amino acids. In germline, CDR1 is KGHSH, CDR2 LQKENI. Trimming shortened V by 3 bases and J by 0 bases, and 10 bases separated the two germline ends. The CDR3 sequence is CASSPNSPSTDTQYF. CDR3 nucleotides: TGTGCCAGCTCACCGAACAGCCCTAGCACAGATACGCAGTATTTT.

The chain links TRBV9 to TRBJ1-2; 9 bases match TRBD1. CDR1 SGDLS and CDR2 YYNGEE come from the germline V gene. The CDR3 is made up of 15 amino acids. V lost 2 bases and J lost 4; bases outside the gene matches: 6. The CDR3 bases are TGTGCCAGCAGCGTCACCCCGGGACAGGGCTATGGCTACACCTTC. It specifies CASSVTPGQGYGYTF.

The gene calls are TRBV9 and TRBJ2-2, with D possibly matching TRBD2 (6 bases). V shed 4 bases and J shed 3 bases, with 19 bases lying between them. CDR3 length: 17 amino acids. Per the germline V gene, CDR1 is SGDLS and CDR2 is YYNGEE. DNA for the CDR3: TGTGCCAGCAGCACCTTACTAGCTCTTCCCGACACCGGGGAGCTGTTTTTT. Translation gives CASSTLLALPDTGELFF.

The chain is built from TRBV6-6 and TRBJ2-2, with D perhaps matching TRBD1 or TRBD2 (5 bases each). Trimming pared 6 bases from V and 3 bases from J, leaving 11 bases between. The CDR3 contains 14 residues. CDR1 MNHNY and CDR2 SVGAGI come from the germline V gene (reference sequence). The CDR3 here is CASRTGQYTGELFF. DNA for the CDR3: TGTGCCAGCAGAACGGGGCAGTACACCGGGGAGCTGTTTTTT.

The V gene is TRBV2, the J gene TRBJ1-5; 7 nucleotides line up with TRBD1. Germline loops: CDR1 SNHLY, CDR2 FYNNEI. This CDR3 region has 14 residues. Trimming took 8 bases from V and 4 from J; bases not matched to a gene: 8. The CDR3 DNA sequence: TGTGCCAGCCGAACAGACAGGGATAATCAGCCCCAGCATTTT. It translates to CASRTDRDNQPQHF.

The V and J genes are TRBV12-5 and TRBJ1-3; D gene unclear. The germline V gene has CDR1 LGHNT and CDR2 FRNRAP. This CDR3 is 15 amino acids long. V dropped 1 base and J dropped 0 bases, with 7 bases sitting between them. For the CDR3, the DNA is TGTGCTAGTGGTTTGGACCAGAGCTCTGGAAACACCATATATTTT. This codes for CASGLDQSSGNTIYF.

This clone has a single count. The chain recombines TRBV11-2 with TRBJ1-5, with TRBD1 as a possible D gene (6 bases). This CDR3 is 16 amino acids long. V gave up 5 bases and J gave up 0 bases, with 14 bases separating them. The germline V gene has CDR1 SGHAT and CDR2 FQNNGV. CDR3 sequence: CASSPRGGNSNQPQHF. CDR3 sequence (DNA): TGTGCCAGCAGCCCGAGGGGGGGGAATAGCAATCAGCCCCAGCATTTT.

On this clone itself: A far larger clone is one nucleotide away, so this likely arose from a read error. The rearrangement joins TRBV15 to TRBJ2-7; possible D gene TRBD2, 6 bases. CDR1 and CDR2 (germline): LNHNV, YYDKDF (reference sequence). This CDR3 spans 14 amino acids. Trimming stripped 1 base from V and 0 bases from J, with 7 bases between. Written as DNA, the CDR3 is TGTGCCACCAGCAGAGGGGGGGACTCCTACGAGCAGTACTTC. Protein sequence: CATSRGGDSYEQYF.

The chain joins TRBV15 to TRBJ1-5; D is unresolved. Germline values: CDR1 LNHNV, CDR2 YYDKDF (reference sequence). The length of the CDR3 is 14 residues. Trimming removed 0 bases at V and 5 bases at J, with 8 bases between. CDR3 loop: CATSRDRAHQPQHF. The CDR3 DNA follows: TGTGCCACCAGCAGAGATCGGGCCCATCAGCCCCAGCATTTT. Variable domain in full (rest from reference TRBV15 and TRBJ1-5): DAMVIQNPRYQVTQFGKPVTLSCSQTLNHNVMYWYQQKSSQAPKLLFHYYDKDFNNEADTPDNFQSRRPNTSFCFLDIRSPGLGDTAMYLCATSRDRAHQPQHFGDGTRLSIL.

V usage is TRBV30 and J usage is TRBJ1-2, with 7 nucleotides matching TRBD1. Per germline, CDR1 GTSNPN and CDR2 SVGIG (reference sequence). Losses at the gene ends were 4 bases for V and 4 bases for J; bases not matched to a gene: 6. The CDR3 has 13 residues. Here the CDR3 DNA reads TGTGCCTGGAAGAGCAGGGGGGTCTATGGCTACACCTTC. Translation: CAWKSRGVYGYTF.

The rearrangement joins TRBV5-4 to TRBJ2-5; no clear D. The germline CDR1 and CDR2 sequences are SGHNT and YYREEE (reference sequence). The V end was cut by 4 bases, the J end by 0 bases, with 7 bases between. The CDR3 loop spans 13 amino acids. CDR3 sequence (DNA): TGTGCCAGCAGCCCCAGGCACCAAGAGACCCAGTACTTC. Translation gives CASSPRHQETQYF.

V usage is TRBV11-3 and J usage is TRBJ1-2, with D possibly being TRBD1 (5 bases). Trimming stripped 3 bases from V and 2 bases from J, with 10 bases between. The CDR3 is 14 amino acids. Germline V gene data show CDR1 as SGHNT and CDR2 as YENEEA. CDR3 sequence: CASSLGTGNYGYTF. CDR3 coding DNA: TGTGCCAGCAGCTTGGGGACGGGCAACTATGGCTACACCTTC.

The chain combines TRBV18 with TRBJ1-3; D not resolved. V shed 0 bases and J shed 0 bases, with 3 bases lying between them. Per germline, CDR1 KGHSH and CDR2 LQKENI. The CDR3 extends over 14 amino acids. As DNA, the CDR3 is TGTGCCAGCTCACCACCGGTCTCTGGAAACACCATATATTTT. This sequence encodes CASSPPVSGNTIYF.

This chain connects TRBV25-1 to TRBJ1-2, with 8 bases identical to TRBD1. Germline values: CDR1 MGHDK, CDR2 SYGVNS. The CDR3 length is 12 residues. V dropped 6 bases and J dropped 10; count of bases not matched to a gene: 7. DNA for the CDR3: TGTGCCAGCAGCAGAGGACAGGGCTTCTACACCTTC. Residues: CASSRGQGFYTF.

The rearrangement joins TRBV4-3 to TRBJ1-2, with a weak D call TRBD1 (5 bases). Per germline, CDR1 LGHNA and CDR2 YSLEER. The CDR3 totals 16 residues. V lost 3 bases and J 4 bases, leaving 18 bases between the germline ends. The CDR3 nucleotides read TGCGCCAGCAGCCAGGGTACCGGGGGATTCTTCTATGGCTACACCTTC. Translation gives CASSQGTGGFFYGYTF.

The chain has TRBV4-1 and TRBJ2-5; tentatively, D is TRBD1 (5 bases). The V and J ends lost 0 bases and 4 bases respectively, with 12 bases between them. This CDR3 has 15 residues. Per the germline V gene, CDR1 is MGHRA and CDR2 is YSYEKL. The CDR3 DNA reads TGCGCCAGCAGCCAAGAAGACAGCCTTGGAGAGACCCAGTACTTC. The encoded protein is CASSQEDSLGETQYF.

The chain recombines TRBV15 with TRBJ2-1, with TRBD2 matching 10 bases. Germline V lookup: CDR1 LNHNV, CDR2 YYDKDF (reference sequence). The junction had 13 bases not matched to a gene; V was cut back by 3 bases and J by 8 bases. The CDR3 totals 17 residues. Written as DNA, the CDR3 is TGTGCCACCAGCAGGTGGAGGATTAGCGGGAGGAGGGATGAGCAGTTCTTC. It yields the protein CATSRWRISGRRDEQFF.

The chain joins TRBV7-6 to TRBJ1-5, with 8 bases fitting TRBD1. This CDR3 contains 19 residues. CDR1 and CDR2 from the germline V gene are SGHVS and FNYEAQ. J gave up 0 bases and V 5 bases, and 15 bases lay outside the gene matches. CDR3 region: CASSLPGQAIYYSNQPQHF. The CDR3 DNA reads TGTGCCAGCAGCCTCCCGGGACAGGCAATATACTATAGCAATCAGCCCCAGCATTTT.

This chain uses TRBV2 with TRBJ1-2, with a tentative D call TRBD1 (5 bases). Trimming shortened V by 7 bases and J by 5 bases, and 17 bases separated the two germline ends. The germline V gene encodes CDR1 SNHLY and CDR2 FYNNEI. This CDR3 is 14 amino acids long. CDR3 sequence: CASTPGQGGYGYTF. The CDR3, as DNA: TGTGCCAGCACCCCGGGGCAGGGAGGGTATGGCTACACCTTC.

The gene calls are TRBV5-5 and TRBJ1-2, with D tentatively TRBD1 (5 bases). CDR1 is SGHKS, CDR2 YYEKEE, per germline (reference sequence). Trimming pared 3 bases from V and 4 bases from J, leaving 16 bases between. The CDR3 loop spans 15 amino acids. The CDR3 DNA follows: TGTGCCAGCAGCTCCGAAGGGACTCTTAGCTATGGCTACACCTTC. It yields the protein CASSSEGTLSYGYTF. Filled out from reference TRBV5-5 and TRBJ1-2, the complete variable domain reads DAGVTQSPTHLIKTRGQQVTLRCSPISGHKSVSWYQQVLGQGPQFIFQYYEKEERGRGNFPDRFSARQFPNYSSELNVNALLLGDSALYLCASSSEGTLSYGYTFGSGTRLTVV.

The genes are TRBV9 and TRBJ2-5; D call uncertain. CDR1 is SGDLS and CDR2 is YYNGEE in the germline V gene. The CDR3 is 14 amino acids. V was cut by 4 bases and J by 1 base, with 11 bases left in between. Here the CDR3 DNA reads TGTGCCAGCAGCCCCCGTCCGACCCAAGAGACCCAGTACTTC. It codes for CASSPRPTQETQYF.

As to this clone: Different DNA sequences within this sample yield the same CDR3. The genes are TRBV2 and TRBJ1-5, with 8 bases matching TRBD1. Germline lookup yields CDR1 SNHLY and CDR2 FYNNEI. The CDR3 totals 14 residues. V gave up 7 bases and J gave up 2 bases; unmatched junction bases: 4. The chain's CDR3 is CASTPTGGNQPQHF. The CDR3 nucleotides read TGTGCCAGCACCCCGACAGGGGGCAATCAGCCCCAGCATTTT.

This chain links TRBV27 with TRBJ2-4; D gene unclear. Germline V gene lookup returns CDR1 MNHEY and CDR2 SMNVEV (reference sequence). Trimming took 8 bases from V and 6 from J, leaving 14 bases between them. The CDR3 spans 13 residues. The CDR3 DNA is TGTGCCAGCTCCTTGGGCAGGAGAAACATTCAGTACTTC. Amino acid sequence: CASSLGRRNIQYF.

CDR3: CASSQRTGGTYEQYF. The CDR3 DNA reads as TGTGCCAGCAGCCAAAGGACCGGGGGCACCTACGAGCAGTACTTC. V usage is TRBV7-2 and J usage is TRBJ2-7, with D perhaps matching TRBD1 or TRBD2 (6 bases each). Germline CDR1 and CDR2: SGHTA and FQGNSA. V lost 5 bases and J 2 bases, leaving 16 bases between the germline ends. The length of the CDR3 is 15 residues.

The gene calls are TRBV6-5 and TRBJ2-1; D perhaps matches TRBD2 (6 bases). Trimming removed 7 bases at V and 6 bases at J, with 13 bases between. The CDR3 is made up of 13 amino acids. CDR1 is MNHEY, CDR2 SVGAGI, per germline. The CDR3 sequence is CASNGREANEQFF. The CDR3 bases are TGTGCCAGCAACGGCAGGGAGGCCAATGAGCAGTTCTTC.

The V call is TRBV12-5, the J call TRBJ1-4; D call uncertain. The CDR3 totals 13 residues. Per germline, CDR1 LGHNT and CDR2 FRNRAP. Trimming removed 1 base from V and 4 bases from J, with 4 bases in between. In DNA form, the CDR3 reads TGTGCTAGTGGTTTGGACGGTAATGAAAAACTGTTTTTT. The encoded protein is CASGLDGNEKLFF.

This chain connects TRBV5-1 to TRBJ2-7; 7 bases align to TRBD1. The CDR3 totals 14 residues. J was trimmed by 3 bases and V by 2 bases; bases with no gene match: 5. Germline CDR1 and CDR2: SGHRS and YFSETQ. CDR3 sequence reads: CASSFSQGVYEQYF. The CDR3 DNA follows: TGCGCCAGCAGCTTTTCTCAGGGGGTCTACGAGCAGTACTTC. The full variable domain, in which reference TRBV5-1 and TRBJ2-7 provide the parts outside the CDR3, is KAGVTQTPRYLIKTRGQQVTLSCSPISGHRSVSWYQQTPGQGLQFLFEYFSETQRNKGNFPGRFSGRQFSNSRSEMNVSTLELGDSALYLCASSFSQGVYEQYFGPGTRLTVT.